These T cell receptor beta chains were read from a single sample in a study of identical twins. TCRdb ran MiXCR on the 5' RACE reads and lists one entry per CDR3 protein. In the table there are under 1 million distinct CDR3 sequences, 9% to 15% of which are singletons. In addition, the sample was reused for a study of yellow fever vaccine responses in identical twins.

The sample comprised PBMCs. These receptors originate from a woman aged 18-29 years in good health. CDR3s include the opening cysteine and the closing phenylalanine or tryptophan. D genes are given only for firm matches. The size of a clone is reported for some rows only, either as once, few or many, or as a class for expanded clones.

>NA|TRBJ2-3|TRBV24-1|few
TGTGCCACCACGGAGGGGGGTGTTCCCGATACGCAGTATTTT
CATTEGGVPDTQYF
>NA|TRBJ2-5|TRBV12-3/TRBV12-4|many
TGTGCCAGCAGCCATACGAACAGGGTACAAGAGACCCAGTACTTC
CASSHTNRVQETQYF
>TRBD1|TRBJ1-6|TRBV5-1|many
TGCGCCAGCAGCTTGGATTCAGGGGGCTATTCACCCCTCCACTTT
CASSLDSGGYSPLHF
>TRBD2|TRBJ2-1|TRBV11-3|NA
TGTGCCAGCAGCTTATCTAGCGGGACCTACGATGAGCAGTTCTTC
CASSLSSGTYDEQFF
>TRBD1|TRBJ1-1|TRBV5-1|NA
TGCGCCAGCAGGACAGGGATCGAGAACACTGAAGCTTTCTTT
CASRTGIENTEAFF
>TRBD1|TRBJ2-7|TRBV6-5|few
TGTGCCAGCAGTTACTCGAAGGTGGGACAGAGCTCCTACGAGCAGTACTTC
CASSYSKVGQSSYEQYF
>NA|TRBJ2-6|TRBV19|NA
TGTGCCAGTAAAGAAACTGGGGCCAACGTCCTGACTTTC
CASKETGANVLTF
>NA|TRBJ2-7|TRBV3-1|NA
TGTGCCAGCAGCCAAGCCCCGACTAACGAGCAGTACTTC
CASSQAPTNEQYF
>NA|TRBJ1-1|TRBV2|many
TGTGCCAGCAGTGAGTCTTGGGACACTGAAGCTTTCTTT
CASSESWDTEAFF
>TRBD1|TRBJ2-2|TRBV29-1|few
TGCAGCGTTGAAGGCGGGACAGGGGAAACCGGGGAGCTGTTTTTT
CSVEGGTGETGELFF
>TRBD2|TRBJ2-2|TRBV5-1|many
TGCGCCAGCAGCAATAGCGGGAGAGAGACCGGGGAGCTGTTTTTT
CASSNSGRETGELFF
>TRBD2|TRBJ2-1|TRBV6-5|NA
TGTGCCAGCAGTTATTCCGGGACTAGCGATGAGCAGTTCTTC
CASSYSGTSDEQFF
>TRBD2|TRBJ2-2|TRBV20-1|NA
TGCAGTGCTAGTCCCACGACTAGCATGGGGGAGCTGTTTTTT
CSASPTTSMGELFF
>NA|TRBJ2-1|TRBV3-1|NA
TGTGCCAGCAGCCGACTCATTTTTGACCCTGAGCAGTTCTTC
CASSRLIFDPEQFF
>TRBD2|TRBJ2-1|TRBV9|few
TGTGCCAGCAGCGTAAGCGGGGCGTACTACAATGAGCAGTTCTTC
CASSVSGAYYNEQFF
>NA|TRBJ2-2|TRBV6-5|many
TGTGCCAGCAGTTACCCGACAGGGAACACCGGGGAGCTGTTTTTT
CASSYPTGNTGELFF
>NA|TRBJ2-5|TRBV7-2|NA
TGTGCCAGCAGCAATAGCGGATTTAAGCAAGAGACCCAGTACTTC
CASSNSGFKQETQYF
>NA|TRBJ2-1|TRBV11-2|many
TGTGCCAGCAGCTTACTTCCTAGCGACAATGAGCAGTTCTTC
CASSLLPSDNEQFF
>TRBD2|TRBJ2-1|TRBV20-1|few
TGCAGTGCCCCCGGGGGACTAAAAAAGCGGGGGCAGTTCTTC
CSAPGGLKKRGQFF
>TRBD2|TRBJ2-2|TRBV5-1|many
TGCGCCAGCAGTCCTCCGACTTTAGCGGGAGGATACACCGGGGAGCTGTTTTTT
CASSPPTLAGGYTGELFF
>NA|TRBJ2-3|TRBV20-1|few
TGCAGTGCTAGCCCCCCCCTAAGCACAGATACGCAGTATTTT
CSASPPLSTDTQYF
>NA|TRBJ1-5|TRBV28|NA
TGTGCCAGCAGTTTCCGGGGTAACGATCAGCCCCAGCATTTT
CASSFRGNDQPQHF
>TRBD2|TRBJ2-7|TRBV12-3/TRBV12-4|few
TGTGCCAGCAGTTTTGTTAGCGGGAGCCGCGAGCAGTACTTC
CASSFVSGSREQYF
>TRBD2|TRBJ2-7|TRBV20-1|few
TGCAGTGCTAGGAGCGGGAGCCCCTCCTACGAGCAGTACTTC
CSARSGSPSYEQYF
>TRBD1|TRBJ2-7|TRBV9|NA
TGTGCCAGCAGCGTAGAAGGGACAGGGGGGAACGAGCAGTACTTC
CASSVEGTGGNEQYF
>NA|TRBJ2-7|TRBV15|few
TGTGCCACCAGCAGAGCCTTTTTCGGAAGCTCCTACGAGCAGTACTTC
CATSRAFFGSSYEQYF
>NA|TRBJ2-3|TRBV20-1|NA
TGCAGTGCTAGAGATCTGGGGGTCGCTCCAGATACGCAGTATTTT
CSARDLGVAPDTQYF